This T cell receptor beta chain was obtained from a study of T cells in Graves' hyperthyroidism and ophthalmopathy. Amplified TCR beta CDR3 regions came from RNA transcripts. In the first-round RT-PCR of the TCR CDR3, the HTBI primer set was used. TCRdb analysed the multiplex PCR reads with MiXCR anew, one entry per CDR3 protein. The repertoire includes about 500,000 distinct CDR3 sequences, 15% to 20% of them detected once, and under 20% sits in the top ten. The CDR3 is made up of 13 amino acids. Trimming left V 5 bases short and J 4 bases short, with 9 bases between. Germline CDR1 is SGHVS and CDR2 is FNYEAQ. In this sample, this clonotype turned up many times.

The source material was blood. This clonotype was sampled from a young woman with Graves' ophthalmopathy. The chain combines TRBV7-6 with TRBJ2-1, with no clear D. Here the CDR3 DNA reads TGTGCCAGCAGCCTGATGGGGTACAATGAGCAGTTCTTC. Translation gives CASSLMGYNEQFF.